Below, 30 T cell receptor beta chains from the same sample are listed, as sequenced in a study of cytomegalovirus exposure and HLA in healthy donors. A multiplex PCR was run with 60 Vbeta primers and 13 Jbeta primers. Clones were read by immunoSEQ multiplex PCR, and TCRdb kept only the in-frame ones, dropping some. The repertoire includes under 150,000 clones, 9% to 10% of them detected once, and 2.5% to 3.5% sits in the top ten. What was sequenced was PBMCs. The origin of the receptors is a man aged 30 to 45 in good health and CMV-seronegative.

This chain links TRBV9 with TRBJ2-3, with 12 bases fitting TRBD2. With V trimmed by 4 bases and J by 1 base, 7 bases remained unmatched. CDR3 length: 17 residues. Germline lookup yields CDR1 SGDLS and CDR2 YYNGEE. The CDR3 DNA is TGTGCCAGCAGCATATCAGGACTAGCGGGACGCACAGATACGCAGTATTTT. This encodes CASSISGLAGRTDTQYF.

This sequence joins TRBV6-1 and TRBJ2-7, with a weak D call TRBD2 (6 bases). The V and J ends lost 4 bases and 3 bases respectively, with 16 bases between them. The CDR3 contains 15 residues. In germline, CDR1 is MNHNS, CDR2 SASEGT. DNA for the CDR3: TGTGCCAGCAGTGTGGGGACTGACGGGAGCTACGAGCAGTACTTC. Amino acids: CASSVGTDGSYEQYF.

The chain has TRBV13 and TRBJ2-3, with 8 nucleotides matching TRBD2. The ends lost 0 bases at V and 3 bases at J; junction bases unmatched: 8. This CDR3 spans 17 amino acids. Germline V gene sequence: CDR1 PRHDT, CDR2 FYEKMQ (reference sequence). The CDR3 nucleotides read TGTGCCAGCAGCTTAGGCTTAAGCGGGAGTTTGACAGATACGCAGTATTTT. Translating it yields CASSLGLSGSLTDTQYF.

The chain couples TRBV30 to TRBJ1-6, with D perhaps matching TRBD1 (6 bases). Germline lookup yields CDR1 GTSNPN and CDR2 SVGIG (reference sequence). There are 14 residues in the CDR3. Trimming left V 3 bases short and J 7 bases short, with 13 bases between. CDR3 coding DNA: TGTGCCTGGAGCGGGGGGCAGTCAAATTCACCCCTCCACTTT. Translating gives CAWSGGQSNSPLHF.

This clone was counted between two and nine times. CDR3 sequence: CASSRDRAAEAFF. CDR3 coding DNA: TGTGCCAGCAGCCGGGACAGGGCGGCTGAAGCTTTCTTT. The V gene is TRBV5-4, the J gene TRBJ1-1, with 9 nucleotides matching TRBD1. The V segment lost 4 bases and the J segment 6 bases; nucleotides outside the gene matches: 4. The germline V gene encodes CDR1 SGHNT and CDR2 YYREEE (reference sequence). The CDR3 extends over 13 amino acids.

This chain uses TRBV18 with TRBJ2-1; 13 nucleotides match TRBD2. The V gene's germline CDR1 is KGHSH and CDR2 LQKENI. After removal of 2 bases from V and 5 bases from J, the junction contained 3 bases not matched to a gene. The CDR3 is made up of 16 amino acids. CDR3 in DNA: TGTGCCAGCTCACCAGGACTAGCGGGAGCGAACAATGAGCAGTTCTTC. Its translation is CASSPGLAGANNEQFF. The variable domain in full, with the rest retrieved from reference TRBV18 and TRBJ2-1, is NAGVMQNPRHLVRRRGQEARLRCSPMKGHSHVYWYRQLPEEGLKFMVYLQKENIIDESGMPKERFSAEFPKEGPSILRIQQVVRGDSAAYFCASSPGLAGANNEQFFGPGTRLTVL.

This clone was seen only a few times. The CDR3 DNA follows: TGTGCCAGCAGTCCCACTCTGAGCAATCAGCCCCAGCATTTT. Translating it yields CASSPTLSNQPQHF. The rearrangement links TRBV28 to TRBJ1-5; D not certain. CDR1 MDHEN and CDR2 SYDVKM come from the germline V gene. The V gene lost 5 bases and the J gene lost 1 base, with 9 bases spanning the gap. The CDR3 loop spans 14 amino acids.

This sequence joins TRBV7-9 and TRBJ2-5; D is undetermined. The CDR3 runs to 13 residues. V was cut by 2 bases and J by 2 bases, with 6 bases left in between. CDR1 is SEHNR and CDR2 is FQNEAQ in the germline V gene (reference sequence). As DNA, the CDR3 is TGTGCCAGCAGCTTATTTAGTCAAGAGACCCAGTACTTC. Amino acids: CASSLFSQETQYF.

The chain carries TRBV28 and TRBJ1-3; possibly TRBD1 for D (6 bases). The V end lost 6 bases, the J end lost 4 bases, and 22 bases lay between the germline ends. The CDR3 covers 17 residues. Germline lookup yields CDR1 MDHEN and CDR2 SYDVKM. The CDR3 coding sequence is TGTGCCAGCAGGCAGTCGGCGGGGGGCTTCACCGGAAACACCATATATTTT. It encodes CASRQSAGGFTGNTIYF.

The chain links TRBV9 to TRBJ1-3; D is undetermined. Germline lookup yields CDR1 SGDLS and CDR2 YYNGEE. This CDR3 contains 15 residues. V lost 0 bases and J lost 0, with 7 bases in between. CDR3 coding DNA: TGTGCCAGCAGCGTAGGGAGTAGCTCTGGAAACACCATATATTTT. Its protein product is CASSVGSSSGNTIYF.

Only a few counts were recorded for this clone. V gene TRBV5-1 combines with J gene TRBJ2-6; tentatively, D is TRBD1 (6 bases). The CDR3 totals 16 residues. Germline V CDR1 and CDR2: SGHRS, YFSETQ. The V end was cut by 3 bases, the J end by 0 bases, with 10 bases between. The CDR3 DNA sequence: TGCGCCAGCAGCTCGGGACATTACTCTGGGGCCAACGTCCTGACTTTC. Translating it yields CASSSGHYSGANVLTF.

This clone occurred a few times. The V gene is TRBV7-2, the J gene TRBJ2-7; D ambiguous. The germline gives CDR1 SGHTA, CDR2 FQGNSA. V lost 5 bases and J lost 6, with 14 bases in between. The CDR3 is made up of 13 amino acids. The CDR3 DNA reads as TGTGCCAGCAGCGCACGCATGGCCCGCGAGCAGTACTTC. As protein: CASSARMAREQYF.

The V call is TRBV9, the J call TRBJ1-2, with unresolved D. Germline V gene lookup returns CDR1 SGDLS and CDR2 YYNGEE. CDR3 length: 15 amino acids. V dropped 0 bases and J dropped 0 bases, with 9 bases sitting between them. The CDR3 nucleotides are TGTGCCAGCAGCGTAGCGTGGGCAACTAACTATGGCTACACCTTC. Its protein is CASSVAWATNYGYTF.

This chain's CDR3 is CATAISGGTQPQHF. CDR3 bases: TGTGCCACCGCTATATCAGGGGGTACTCAGCCCCAGCATTTT. This chain connects TRBV6-1 to TRBJ1-5; 7 bases agree with TRBD1. V gave up 10 bases and J gave up 6 bases; unmatched junction bases: 12. The CDR3 contains 14 residues. Per the germline V gene, CDR1 is MNHNS and CDR2 is SASEGT.

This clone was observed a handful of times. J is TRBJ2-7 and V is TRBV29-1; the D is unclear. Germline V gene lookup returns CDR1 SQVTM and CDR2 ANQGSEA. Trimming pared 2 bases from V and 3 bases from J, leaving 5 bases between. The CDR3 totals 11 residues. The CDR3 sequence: CSVESGYEQYF. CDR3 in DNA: TGCAGCGTTGAATCAGGCTACGAGCAGTACTTC.

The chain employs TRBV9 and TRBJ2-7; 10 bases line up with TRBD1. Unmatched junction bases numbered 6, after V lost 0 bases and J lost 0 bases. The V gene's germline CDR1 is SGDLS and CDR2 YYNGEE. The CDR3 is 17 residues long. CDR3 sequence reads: CASSVDGGTGVSYEQYF. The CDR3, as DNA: TGTGCCAGCAGCGTAGATGGGGGGACAGGGGTCTCCTACGAGCAGTACTTC.

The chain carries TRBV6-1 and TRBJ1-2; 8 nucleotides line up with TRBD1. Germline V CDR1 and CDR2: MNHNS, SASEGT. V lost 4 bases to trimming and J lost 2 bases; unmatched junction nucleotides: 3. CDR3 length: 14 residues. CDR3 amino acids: CASSGQGNNYGYTF. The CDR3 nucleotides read TGTGCCAGCAGTGGACAGGGGAACAACTATGGCTACACCTTC.

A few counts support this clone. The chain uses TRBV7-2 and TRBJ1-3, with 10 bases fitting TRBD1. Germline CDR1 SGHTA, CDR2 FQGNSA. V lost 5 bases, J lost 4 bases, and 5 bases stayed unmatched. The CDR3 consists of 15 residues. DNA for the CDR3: TGTGCCAGCAGCACCGGACAGGGGGTCGGAAACACCATATATTTT. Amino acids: CASSTGQGVGNTIYF.

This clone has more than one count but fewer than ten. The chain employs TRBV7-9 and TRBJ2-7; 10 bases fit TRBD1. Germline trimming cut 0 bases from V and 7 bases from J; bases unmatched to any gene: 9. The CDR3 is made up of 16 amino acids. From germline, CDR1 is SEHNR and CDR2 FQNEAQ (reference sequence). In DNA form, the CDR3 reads TGTGCCAGCAGCTTAGCGGGACAGGGGACCCTGGGGGAGCAGTACTTC. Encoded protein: CASSLAGQGTLGEQYF. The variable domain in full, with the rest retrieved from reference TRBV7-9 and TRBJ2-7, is DTGVSQNPRHKITKRGQNVTFRCDPISEHNRLYWYRQTLGQGPEFLTYFQNEAQLEKSRLLSDRFSAERPKGSFSTLEIQRTEQGDSAMYLCASSLAGQGTLGEQYFGPGTRLTVT.

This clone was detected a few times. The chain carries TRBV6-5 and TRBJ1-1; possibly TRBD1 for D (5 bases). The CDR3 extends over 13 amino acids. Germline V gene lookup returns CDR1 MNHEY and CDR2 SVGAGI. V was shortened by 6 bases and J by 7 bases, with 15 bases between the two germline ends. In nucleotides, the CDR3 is TGTGCCAGCAGGGGACGGAGGGTAGATGAAGCTTTCTTT. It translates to CASRGRRVDEAFF.

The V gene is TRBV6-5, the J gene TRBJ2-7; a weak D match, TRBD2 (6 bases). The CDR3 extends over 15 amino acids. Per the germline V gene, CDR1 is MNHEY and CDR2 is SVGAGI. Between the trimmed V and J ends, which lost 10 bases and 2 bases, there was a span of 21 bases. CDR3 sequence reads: CATSIIAAGPYEQYF. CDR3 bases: TGTGCCACTTCGATCATAGCGGCTGGTCCCTACGAGCAGTACTTC.

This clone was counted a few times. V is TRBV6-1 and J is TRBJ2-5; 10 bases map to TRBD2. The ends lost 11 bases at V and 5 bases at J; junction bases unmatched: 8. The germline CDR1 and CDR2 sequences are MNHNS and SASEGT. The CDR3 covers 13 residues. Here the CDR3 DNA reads TGTGCCGGAACCCTAGCGGGAGTGGAGACCCAGTACTTC. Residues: CAGTLAGVETQYF.

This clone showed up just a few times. The CDR3, as DNA: TGTGCCAGCCCTTTGGCAGCATCCCAAGGGAGAGGGAAAGAGACCCAGTACTTC. Translating it yields CASPLAASQGRGKETQYF. V usage is TRBV7-9 and J usage is TRBJ2-5, with D possibly being TRBD2 (5 bases). Germline values: CDR1 SEHNR, CDR2 FQNEAQ (reference sequence). Deletions cut 8 bases from V and 3 bases from J, with 28 bases between. CDR3 length: 18 residues. The full variable domain, completed using reference TRBV7-9 and TRBJ2-5, is DTGVSQNPRHKITKRGQNVTFRCDPISEHNRLYWYRQTLGQGPEFLTYFQNEAQLEKSRLLSDRFSAERPKGSFSTLEIQRTEQGDSAMYLCASPLAASQGRGKETQYFGPGTRLLVL.

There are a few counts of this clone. CDR3 protein: CASSLGGVTATGELFF. In DNA, the CDR3 is TGTGCCAGCAGCTTGGGGGGGGTGACGGCGACCGGGGAGCTGTTTTTT. The chain employs TRBV5-4 and TRBJ2-2; TRBD2 is a possible D gene (6 bases). Trimming shortened V by 0 bases and J by 5 bases, and 14 bases separated the two germline ends. The CDR3 contains 16 residues. Germline CDR1 is SGHNT and CDR2 is YYREEE (reference sequence).

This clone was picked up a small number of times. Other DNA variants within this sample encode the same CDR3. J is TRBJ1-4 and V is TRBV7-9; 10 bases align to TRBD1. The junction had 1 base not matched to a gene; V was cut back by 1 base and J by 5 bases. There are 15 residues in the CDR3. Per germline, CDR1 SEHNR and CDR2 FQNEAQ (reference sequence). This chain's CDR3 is CASSLGDRGNEKLFF. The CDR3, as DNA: TGTGCCAGCAGCTTAGGGGACAGGGGAAATGAAAAACTGTTTTTT.

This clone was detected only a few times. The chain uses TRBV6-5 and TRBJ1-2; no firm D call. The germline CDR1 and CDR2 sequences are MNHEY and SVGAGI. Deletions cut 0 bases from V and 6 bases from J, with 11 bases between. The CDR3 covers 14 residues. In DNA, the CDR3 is TGTGCCAGCAGTTACTCGAGGTCCGTCGATGGCTACACCTTC. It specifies CASSYSRSVDGYTF.

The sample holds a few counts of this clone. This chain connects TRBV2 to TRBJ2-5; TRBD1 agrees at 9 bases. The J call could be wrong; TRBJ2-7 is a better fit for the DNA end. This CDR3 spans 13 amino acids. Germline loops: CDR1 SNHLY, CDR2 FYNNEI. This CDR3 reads CATAGQGVYEQYF. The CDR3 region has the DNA TGTGCCACAGCGGGACAGGGAGTCTACGAGCAGTACTTC.

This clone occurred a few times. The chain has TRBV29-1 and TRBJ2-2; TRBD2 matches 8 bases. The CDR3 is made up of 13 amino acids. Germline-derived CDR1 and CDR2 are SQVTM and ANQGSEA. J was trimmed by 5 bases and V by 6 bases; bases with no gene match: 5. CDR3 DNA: TGCAGCGTCAACCCTAGCGGGACCGGGGAGCTGTTTTTT. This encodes CSVNPSGTGELFF.

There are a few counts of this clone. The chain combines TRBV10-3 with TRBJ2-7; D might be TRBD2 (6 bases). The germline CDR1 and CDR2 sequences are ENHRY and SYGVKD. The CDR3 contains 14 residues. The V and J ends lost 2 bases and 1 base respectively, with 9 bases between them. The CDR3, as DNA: TGTGCCATCAGTGAGCGGGAGTTTTCCTACGAGCAGTACTTC. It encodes CAISEREFSYEQYF.

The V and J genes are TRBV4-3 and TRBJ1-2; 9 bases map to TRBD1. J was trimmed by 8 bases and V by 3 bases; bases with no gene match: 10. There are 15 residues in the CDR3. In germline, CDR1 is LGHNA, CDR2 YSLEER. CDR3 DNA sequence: TGCGCCAGCAGCCACCCCGGGACAGGGTATTTGGGCTACACCTTC. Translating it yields CASSHPGTGYLGYTF.